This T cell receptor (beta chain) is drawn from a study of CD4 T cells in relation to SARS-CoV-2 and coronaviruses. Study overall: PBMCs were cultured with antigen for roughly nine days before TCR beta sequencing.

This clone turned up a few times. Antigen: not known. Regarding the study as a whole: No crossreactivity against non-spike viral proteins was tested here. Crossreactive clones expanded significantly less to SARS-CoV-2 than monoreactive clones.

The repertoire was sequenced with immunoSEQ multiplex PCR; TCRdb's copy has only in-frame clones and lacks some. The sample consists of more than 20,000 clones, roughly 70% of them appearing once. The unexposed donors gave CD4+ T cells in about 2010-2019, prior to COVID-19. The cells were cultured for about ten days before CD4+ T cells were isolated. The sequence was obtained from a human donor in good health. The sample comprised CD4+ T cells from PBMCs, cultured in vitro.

CDR3 coding DNA: TGTGCCACCTCGAAGGGGGGAGGGCTAGGGTCACCCCTCCACTTT. This encodes CATSKGGGLGSPLHF. V usage is TRBV6-5 and J usage is TRBJ1-6, with D possibly TRBD1 on 6 matching bases. V lost 10 bases, J lost 10 bases, and 23 bases lay in between. The germline V gene has CDR1 MNHEY and CDR2 SVGAGI. The CDR3 runs to 15 residues.